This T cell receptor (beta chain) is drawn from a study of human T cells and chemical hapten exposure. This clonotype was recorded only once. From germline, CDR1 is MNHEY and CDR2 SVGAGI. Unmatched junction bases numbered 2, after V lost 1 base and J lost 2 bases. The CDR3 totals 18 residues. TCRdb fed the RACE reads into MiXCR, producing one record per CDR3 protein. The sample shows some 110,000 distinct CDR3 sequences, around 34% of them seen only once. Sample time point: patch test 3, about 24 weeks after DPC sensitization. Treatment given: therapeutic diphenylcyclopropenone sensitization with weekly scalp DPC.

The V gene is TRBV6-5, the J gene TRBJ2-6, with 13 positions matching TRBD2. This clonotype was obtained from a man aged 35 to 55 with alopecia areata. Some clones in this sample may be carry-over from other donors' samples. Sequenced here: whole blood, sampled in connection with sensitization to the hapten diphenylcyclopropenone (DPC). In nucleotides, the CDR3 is TGTGCCAGCAGTTACTTACTAGCGGGAGGGCCTGGGGCCAACGTCCTGACTTTC. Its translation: CASSYLLAGGPGANVLTF.